The following is a T cell receptor beta chain sequence with its context. Its target is not known. All TRB cDNA libraries came from 5' RACE performed with UMI labels. Each CDR3 protein gets one entry in TCRdb, which reprocessed the 5' RACE reads and gives no DNA. This table holds around 63,000 distinct CDR3 sequences. This specimen belongs to a study of CXCR3-negative and CXCR3-positive naive CD8 T cells. Study-level background: The total count of TRB reads reached about 150 million, and each library contributed about 1.5 +/- 0.3 million. Broader study findings: Across naive subsets, surface CD5 expression was comparable, and TCR strength was inferred from properties of the TRB CDR3. Comparison of naive cells showed more hydrophobic TRB CDR3s in CXCR3-positive than in CXCR3-negative naive cells.

Cells classed as naive CD8+ T cells were CD45RO-CCR7+CD27+CD95-. This CDR3 is 12 amino acids long. Sequenced: naive CXCR3+ CD8+ T cells from blood. Subset indicated: CD45RO-CCR7+CD27+CD95- naive CD8+ T cells expressing CXCR3 (TNR3+). The receptor's source is a human donor in good health. Some clones in this sample may be carry-over from other donors' samples. The chain has TRBV21-1 and TRBJ1-2; the TCRdb D gene call, TRBD1, has no DNA to confirm it. TRBV21-1 is assigned pseudogene status. This chain's CDR3 is CASSSGADGYTF.